Listed below are T cell receptor beta chains from one sample, sequenced in a study of T cell responses to AZD1222 COVID-19 vaccine. Sequenced by immunoSEQ multiplex PCR; TCRdb stores in-frame clones only, minus some. The sample holds around 100,000 clones, 88% seen once. The sequences come from peripheral blood, collected on day 0 of AZD1222 vaccination. These receptors all come from an adult in good health. Both conserved end residues are part of each CDR3. A D gene is named only where the DNA matches it firmly. Only part of the rows carry a size: once, few, many, or a class if the clone is expanded.

D	V	size	J	CDR3	DNA
-	TRBV27	-	TRBJ1-1	CASSLWQRRRGTEAFF	TGTGCCAGCAGTTTGTGGCAGCGGAGGAGAGGCACTGAAGCTTTCTTT
-	TRBV2	once	TRBJ1-1	CASRITEAFF	TGTGCCAGTCGGATCACTGAAGCTTTCTTT
TRBD2	TRBV4-1	-	TRBJ2-7	CASSPRSGLAGVGEQYF	TGCGCCAGCAGCCCAAGGTCCGGACTAGCGGGAGTCGGCGAGCAGTACTTC
-	TRBV18	-	TRBJ1-2	CASSPGDGGGYTF	TGTGCCAGCTCACCAGGGGACGGGGGTGGCTACACCTTC
TRBD2	TRBV7-8	-	TRBJ2-5	CASSWTGGGRETQYF	TGTGCCAGCAGCTGGACCGGGGGGGGCCGGGAGACCCAGTACTTC
TRBD1	TRBV19	-	TRBJ2-2	CASSIGQGRSTGELFF	TGTGCCAGTAGTATAGGACAGGGGCGAAGCACCGGGGAGCTGTTTTTT
TRBD2	TRBV2	once	TRBJ2-2	CASSSASTSGTGELFF	TGTGCCAGCTCCTCCGCCTCGACTAGCGGGACCGGGGAGCTGTTTTTT
-	TRBV4-1	-	TRBJ2-3	CASSQAPGRILDTQYF	TGCGCCAGCAGCCAAGCCCCGGGACGGATCCTAGATACGCAGTATTTT
TRBD2	TRBV5-1	-	TRBJ2-7	CASSSGLAGAYEQYF	TGCGCCAGCAGCTCCGGACTAGCGGGAGCCTACGAGCAGTACTTC
TRBD1	TRBV5-1	-	TRBJ1-1	CASSLQGTANTEAFF	TGCGCCAGCAGCTTGCAAGGGACAGCTAACACTGAAGCTTTCTTT
-	TRBV2	-	TRBJ1-5	CASSNGGGASNQPQHF	TGTGCCAGCAGCAATGGGGGGGGCGCGAGCAATCAGCCCCAGCATTTT
TRBD1	TRBV5-8	-	TRBJ2-7	CASSLAGTGNEQYF	TGTGCCAGCAGCTTGGCCGGGACAGGGAACGAGCAGTACTTC
-	TRBV20-1	-	TRBJ1-1	CSANYLVAFF	TGCAGTGCTAATTACCTTGTGGCTTTCTTT
-	TRBV3-1/TRBV3-2	-	TRBJ2-1	CASSQGASRDSYNEQFF	TGTGCCAGCAGCCAAGGGGCTAGCAGAGACTCCTACAATGAGCAGTTCTTC
TRBD1	TRBV27	-	TRBJ2-2	CASSPRTGLNTGELFF	TGTGCCAGCAGTCCCCGGACAGGATTAAACACCGGGGAGCTGTTTTTT
TRBD2	TRBV7-2	-	TRBJ2-1	CASSLGPTSGRANEQFF	TGTGCCAGCAGCTTAGGTCCCACTAGCGGGAGAGCCAATGAGCAGTTCTTC
-	TRBV6-5	-	TRBJ1-2	CASSYSGVLNYGYTF	TGTGCCAGCAGTTACTCGGGGGTCCTCAACTATGGCTACACCTTC
-	TRBV27	-	TRBJ1-1	CASGRSNTEAFF	TGTGCCAGTGGGAGGTCGAATACTGAAGCTTTCTTT
-	TRBV9	-	TRBJ1-3	CASSVGRYSGNTIYF	TGTGCCAGCAGCGTAGGAAGATACTCTGGAAACACCATATATTTT
TRBD1	TRBV11-3	-	TRBJ2-7	CASSIPGQRHEQYF	TGTGCCAGCAGCATCCCGGGACAGAGACACGAGCAGTACTTC
TRBD2	TRBV27	-	TRBJ2-7	CASSPGLAGGMQYF	TGTGCCAGCAGCCCGGGACTAGCGGGAGGTATGCAGTACTTC
TRBD1	TRBV5-6	-	TRBJ2-7	CASSYDRGKQRTYEQYF	TGTGCCAGCAGTTACGACAGGGGTAAGCAGCGGACATACGAGCAGTACTTC
-	TRBV10-1	-	TRBJ2-4	CASSESGGDIQYF	TGCGCCAGCAGTGAGTCGGGCGGAGACATTCAGTACTTC
-	TRBV7-2	-	TRBJ2-1	CASRSGRVLGSEQFF	TGTGCCAGCAGATCAGGCAGGGTTCTGGGATCTGAGCAGTTCTTC
-	TRBV20-1	once	TRBJ1-5	CSAIDPGALNQPQHF	TGCAGTGCTATTGATCCGGGGGCTCTCAATCAGCCCCAGCATTTT
-	TRBV4-1	-	TRBJ2-7	CASSQKQGSYEQYF	TGCGCCAGCAGCCAAAAACAGGGATCATACGAGCAGTACTTC
-	TRBV4-1	-	TRBJ2-1	CASSQSADYLNEQFF	TGCGCCAGCAGCCAATCTGCGGACTACCTCAATGAGCAGTTCTTC
-	TRBV6-5	-	TRBJ1-5	CASSLDSNQPQHF	TGTGCCAGCAGTTTAGATAGCAATCAGCCCCAGCATTTT
-	TRBV19	once	TRBJ1-1	CASSSRGDTEAFF	TGTGCCAGTAGCTCTAGGGGAGACACTGAAGCTTTCTTT
-	TRBV4-3	few	TRBJ1-2	CASSQGSGSNYGYTF	TGCGCCAGCAGCCAAGGTTCAGGTTCTAACTATGGCTACACCTTC
-	TRBV9	-	TRBJ1-2	CASSVDGRASFDGYTF	TGTGCCAGCAGCGTAGATGGGAGGGCGTCCTTTGATGGCTACACCTTC
-	TRBV27	-	TRBJ1-2	CASRGRGSGYGYTF	TGTGCCAGCCGGGGGAGGGGGAGCGGCTATGGCTACACCTTC
-	TRBV19	-	TRBJ1-2	CASSPAGTRGNYGYTF	TGTGCCAGTAGTCCAGCCGGGACACGGGGGAACTATGGCTACACCTTC
TRBD1	TRBV27	-	TRBJ1-6	CASSQGTGMSSYNSPLHF	TGTGCCAGCAGTCAAGGGACAGGGATGAGCTCCTATAATTCACCCCTCCACTTT
-	TRBV6-5	-	TRBJ2-5	CASSYSSSQGGETQYF	TGTGCCAGCAGTTACTCGAGTAGTCAGGGGGGGGAGACCCAGTACTTC
-	TRBV28	-	TRBJ1-3	CASSWSGNTIYF	TGTGCCAGCAGTTGGTCTGGAAACACCATATATTTT
-	TRBV21-1	-	TRBJ2-3	CASSKWGRRAGGGADTQYF	TGTGCCAGCAGCAAGTGGGGAAGGAGAGCGGGAGGAGGGGCAGATACGCAGTATTTT
-	TRBV7-2	-	TRBJ1-1	CASSAGLMNTEAFF	TGTGCCAGCAGCGCGGGACTGATGAACACTGAAGCTTTCTTT
TRBD1	TRBV5-6	-	TRBJ1-2	CASSFQGASGYTF	TGTGCCAGCAGCTTTCAGGGGGCGAGCGGCTACACCTTC
TRBD1	TRBV19	-	TRBJ2-6	CASSEQGTLSGANVLTF	TGTGCCAGTAGTGAACAGGGGACACTCTCTGGGGCCAACGTCCTGACTTTC
-	TRBV27	few	TRBJ2-1	CASSLETGTPSAEQFF	TGTGCCAGCAGTTTAGAAACCGGGACCCCAAGCGCTGAGCAGTTCTTC
-	TRBV5-1	-	TRBJ1-5	CASSLGQENQPQHF	TGCGCCAGCAGCTTGGGACAGGAAAATCAGCCCCAGCATTTT
-	TRBV27	-	TRBJ1-1	CATSGEGSMNTEAFF	TGTGCCACCTCCGGAGAGGGGTCAATGAACACTGAAGCTTTCTTT